This T cell receptor beta chain derives from a study of T cell responses to AZD1222 COVID-19 vaccine. Profiled with immunoSEQ multiplex PCR; TCRdb holds only in-frame clones, not every one. Found here are some 150,000 clones, around 92% of them singletons; the top ten hold roughly 4.4%. Study-wide results and limits: Regions left unmutated in variants are reportedly the target of nearly half of spike-specific TCRs. Following two doses of AZD1222, Spike-specific TCR breadth and depth rose. Donors were mostly white British, more females; clonal diversity possibly underestimated. The span of vaccine-associated CD4 TCRs extended across spike, with dominance at 160-218 and 743-854.

Worth noting for this clone: Its antigen remains unknown.

The TCR sequence derives from an adult in good health. The specimen comprised peripheral blood, sampled on day 0 of MenACWY control vaccination.

The CDR3 loop is CASSVSGNAEAFF. DNA of the CDR3: TGTGCCAGCAGCGTAAGCGGGAATGCTGAAGCTTTCTTT. The V call is TRBV9, the J call TRBJ1-1; no definite D call. Germline V gene data show CDR1 as SGDLS and CDR2 as YYNGEE. CDR3 length equals 13 residues. Trimming left V 1 base short and J 6 bases short, with 10 bases between.